A selection of T cell receptor beta chains follows, all from one sample in a study of identical twins. TCRdb reprocessed the 5' RACE reads via MiXCR and lists one record per CDR3 protein. The data contain about 490,000 distinct CDR3 sequences, around 15% of them singletons. These same data were also listed under a study on yellow fever vaccine responses in identical twins.

Sequencing used CD4+ T cells sorted from blood. The source of these receptors is a woman under 30 in good health. The CDR3 runs from the conserved cysteine through the conserved F or W. Fields, in order: V gene, clone size, J gene, D gene, CDR3 DNA, CDR3 protein. D genes are given only for firm matches. Clone size, where shown, is once, few, many, or a class for clones that have expanded.

v_gene: TRBV6-2/TRBV6-3; abundance: NA; j_gene: TRBJ2-3; d_gene: NA; CDR3nt: TGTGCCATCGGTAGCGCAGATACGCAGTATTTT; CDR3aa: CAIGSADTQYF
v_gene: TRBV2; abundance: few; j_gene: TRBJ2-1; d_gene: TRBD1; CDR3nt: TGTGCCAGCAGGCCAGACAGGGGAAAGTACAATGAGCAGTTCTTC; CDR3aa: CASRPDRGKYNEQFF
v_gene: TRBV14; abundance: few; j_gene: TRBJ2-1; d_gene: NA; CDR3nt: TGTGCCAGCAGCCAAGTGGGGCCATTTACGGAGATAAGCTCCTACAATGAGCAGTTCTTC; CDR3aa: CASSQVGPFTEISSYNEQFF
v_gene: TRBV5-1; abundance: few; j_gene: TRBJ2-1; d_gene: NA; CDR3nt: TGCGCCAGCAGCCCCCCCAGCGGACTCTCGAAACACGCTGAGCAGTTCTTC; CDR3aa: CASSPPSGLSKHAEQFF
v_gene: TRBV3-1; abundance: few; j_gene: TRBJ2-3; d_gene: TRBD1; CDR3nt: TGTGCCAGCAGCCAATGGACAGGCCCGGGCACAGATACGCAGTATTTT; CDR3aa: CASSQWTGPGTDTQYF
v_gene: TRBV10-3; abundance: many; j_gene: TRBJ2-6; d_gene: TRBD1; CDR3nt: TGTGCCATCAGTGACGGACAGGGCTTCAAAGCCAACGTCCTGACTTTC; CDR3aa: CAISDGQGFKANVLTF
v_gene: TRBV28; abundance: many; j_gene: TRBJ2-1; d_gene: NA; CDR3nt: TGTGCCAGCAGACGGGACTTGAGCTCCTACAATGAGCAGTTCTTC; CDR3aa: CASRRDLSSYNEQFF
v_gene: TRBV10-3; abundance: NA; j_gene: TRBJ1-4; d_gene: NA; CDR3nt: TGTGCCATCAGTGACCCCTCTGACAGGACACCCGGGGGACTGTTTTTT; CDR3aa: CAISDPSDRTPGGLFF
v_gene: TRBV27; abundance: NA; j_gene: TRBJ2-1; d_gene: NA; CDR3nt: TGTGCCAGCACCACAACTGTTGGGGGGCCGGGCAGGCAGTTCTTC; CDR3aa: CASTTTVGGPGRQFF
v_gene: TRBV10-3; abundance: few; j_gene: TRBJ1-1; d_gene: NA; CDR3nt: TGTGCCATCGGGGAGAGGTCCAGACTGAACACTGAAGCTTTCTTT; CDR3aa: CAIGERSRLNTEAFF
v_gene: TRBV11-3; abundance: few; j_gene: TRBJ1-1; d_gene: TRBD1; CDR3nt: TGTGCCAGCAGCAACAGGGGTGGCACTGAAGCTTTCTTT; CDR3aa: CASSNRGGTEAFF
v_gene: TRBV6-1; abundance: many; j_gene: TRBJ2-2; d_gene: TRBD1; CDR3nt: TGTGCCAGCAGTCGACAGGGGGCAGACGGGGAGCTGTTTTTT; CDR3aa: CASSRQGADGELFF
v_gene: TRBV5-1; abundance: NA; j_gene: TRBJ2-1; d_gene: NA; CDR3nt: TGCGCCAGCAGCTTGTTAGATCAGTCCCACAATGAGCAGTTCTTC; CDR3aa: CASSLLDQSHNEQFF
v_gene: TRBV7-7; abundance: few; j_gene: TRBJ2-2; d_gene: NA; CDR3nt: TGTGCCAGCAGCCAAAGGACAGCGACAGACCCCGGGGAGCTGTTTTTT; CDR3aa: CASSQRTATDPGELFF
v_gene: TRBV4-1; abundance: many; j_gene: TRBJ2-1; d_gene: TRBD2; CDR3nt: TGCGCCAGCAGCCAAGTACTAGCGGGGGTTGCTTCGGATGAGCAGTTCTTC; CDR3aa: CASSQVLAGVASDEQFF
v_gene: TRBV7-7; abundance: few; j_gene: TRBJ2-1; d_gene: NA; CDR3nt: TGTGCCAGCAGCCCCTCAACCCAGGGTAGTAATGAGCAGTTCTTC; CDR3aa: CASSPSTQGSNEQFF
v_gene: TRBV25-1; abundance: NA; j_gene: TRBJ2-1; d_gene: NA; CDR3nt: TGTGCCAGCAGTGAAGGCAGAGTCAGCTACAATGAGCAGTTCTTC; CDR3aa: CASSEGRVSYNEQFF
v_gene: TRBV2; abundance: NA; j_gene: TRBJ2-7; d_gene: TRBD1; CDR3nt: TGTGCCAGCAGGGGAGACAGGGGGCTAACCTACGAGCAGTACTTC; CDR3aa: CASRGDRGLTYEQYF
v_gene: TRBV7-2; abundance: NA; j_gene: TRBJ1-2; d_gene: TRBD1; CDR3nt: TGTGCCAGCCTCGCCCGGACAGGGGGCCCTCTCTATGGCTACACCTTC; CDR3aa: CASLARTGGPLYGYTF
v_gene: TRBV12-3/TRBV12-4; abundance: NA; j_gene: TRBJ1-1; d_gene: NA; CDR3nt: TGTGCCAGCAGTTTCGGGTCCAGGGGCGAAGCTTTCTTT; CDR3aa: CASSFGSRGEAFF
v_gene: TRBV20-1; abundance: few; j_gene: TRBJ2-3; d_gene: NA; CDR3nt: TGCAGTGCTAGAGACCGACCCCCAGGCGACGGCGCGCAGTATTTT; CDR3aa: CSARDRPPGDGAQYF
v_gene: TRBV4-1; abundance: NA; j_gene: TRBJ2-7; d_gene: NA; CDR3nt: TGCGCCAGCAGCCAATTCATCCTTCAAATCCAATACGAGCAGTACTTC; CDR3aa: CASSQFILQIQYEQYF
v_gene: TRBV2; abundance: few; j_gene: TRBJ1-2; d_gene: NA; CDR3nt: TGTGCCAGCAGTGATGATGCAGGGGTAGGCTATGGCTACACCTTC; CDR3aa: CASSDDAGVGYGYTF
v_gene: TRBV5-5; abundance: NA; j_gene: TRBJ2-1; d_gene: TRBD2; CDR3nt: TGTGCCAGCAGCTTCGGGGGACTAGCGGTTAGTAATCATAATGAGCAGTTCTTC; CDR3aa: CASSFGGLAVSNHNEQFF
v_gene: TRBV12-3/TRBV12-4; abundance: NA; j_gene: TRBJ2-4; d_gene: NA; CDR3nt: TGTGCCAGCAGTTTGCGGAATGCCAAAAACATTCAGTACTTC; CDR3aa: CASSLRNAKNIQYF
v_gene: TRBV6-5; abundance: few; j_gene: TRBJ2-1; d_gene: TRBD1; CDR3nt: TGTGCCAGCAGTTACGCGACAGGGAAGAATGAGCAGTTCTTC; CDR3aa: CASSYATGKNEQFF
v_gene: TRBV18; abundance: NA; j_gene: TRBJ2-7; d_gene: TRBD1; CDR3nt: TGTGCCAGCTCATTTGGACAGGCCCAGGGGGTGAGGGAGCAGTACTTC; CDR3aa: CASSFGQAQGVREQYF
v_gene: TRBV20-1; abundance: NA; j_gene: TRBJ1-2; d_gene: NA; CDR3nt: TGCAGTGCTTACGACAGGTCCGGCTACACCTTC; CDR3aa: CSAYDRSGYTF
v_gene: TRBV28; abundance: NA; j_gene: TRBJ2-7; d_gene: TRBD2; CDR3nt: TGTGCCAGCAGTAGCGGGAGCACCTACGAGCAGTACTTC; CDR3aa: CASSSGSTYEQYF
v_gene: TRBV20-1; abundance: NA; j_gene: TRBJ2-1; d_gene: NA; CDR3nt: TGCAGTGCTAGAGACCCGGACTCCTACAATGAGCAGTTCTTC; CDR3aa: CSARDPDSYNEQFF
v_gene: TRBV6-1; abundance: few; j_gene: TRBJ1-1; d_gene: NA; CDR3nt: TGTGCCAGCAGTGAAGGTAGTACAGGGAGGTCTGAAGCTTTCTTT; CDR3aa: CASSEGSTGRSEAFF
v_gene: TRBV12-3/TRBV12-4; abundance: NA; j_gene: TRBJ2-3; d_gene: NA; CDR3nt: TGTGCCAGCAGTTTAGAATACGGGCGGACTAGCACAGATACGCAGTATTTT; CDR3aa: CASSLEYGRTSTDTQYF
v_gene: TRBV5-1; abundance: many; j_gene: TRBJ2-1; d_gene: NA; CDR3nt: TGCGCCAGCAGCTTGGGCTCGAGAATAAGCCCTGAAAGGTTCTTC; CDR3aa: CASSLGSRISPERFF
v_gene: TRBV7-9; abundance: NA; j_gene: TRBJ2-1; d_gene: TRBD2; CDR3nt: TGTGCCAGCAGCATTCCGGGACTAGCGGTCTACAATGAGCAGTTCTTC; CDR3aa: CASSIPGLAVYNEQFF
v_gene: TRBV5-1; abundance: NA; j_gene: TRBJ2-1; d_gene: TRBD2; CDR3nt: TGCGCCAGCAGCTCGGGAGGGAACAATGAGCAGTTCTTC; CDR3aa: CASSSGGNNEQFF
v_gene: TRBV15; abundance: NA; j_gene: TRBJ2-1; d_gene: NA; CDR3nt: TGTGCCACCAGCAGCCCCATATCCCGTGAGCAGTTCTTC; CDR3aa: CATSSPISREQFF
v_gene: TRBV29-1; abundance: NA; j_gene: TRBJ1-1; d_gene: NA; CDR3nt: TGCAGCTGGGGCGCTGAAGCTTTCTTT; CDR3aa: CSWGAEAFF
v_gene: TRBV2; abundance: few; j_gene: TRBJ2-2; d_gene: NA; CDR3nt: TGTGCCAGCGGCTTTAACACCGGGGAGCTGTTTTTT; CDR3aa: CASGFNTGELFF
v_gene: TRBV20-1; abundance: few; j_gene: TRBJ2-1; d_gene: TRBD2; CDR3nt: TGCAGTGCTAGAGATGGCAGCGGGGGGGAGCAGTTCTTC; CDR3aa: CSARDGSGGEQFF
v_gene: TRBV29-1; abundance: NA; j_gene: TRBJ1-4; d_gene: NA; CDR3nt: TGCAGCGTTGCGGGCAGCGACTATGAAAAACTGTTTTTT; CDR3aa: CSVAGSDYEKLFF
v_gene: TRBV25-1; abundance: few; j_gene: TRBJ1-1; d_gene: NA; CDR3nt: TGTGCCAGCACCGAGTGGGGATCCACTGAAGCTTTCTTT; CDR3aa: CASTEWGSTEAFF
v_gene: TRBV21-1; abundance: NA; j_gene: TRBJ1-1; d_gene: NA; CDR3nt: TGTGCCAGCAGCAAAAGGGGCGACGACACCAACACTGAAGCTTTCTTT; CDR3aa: CASSKRGDDTNTEAFF
v_gene: TRBV7-8; abundance: few; j_gene: TRBJ2-1; d_gene: TRBD2; CDR3nt: TGTGCCAGCAGCCTCCGGCTAGCGGGAGTCATAAATGAGCAGTTCTTC; CDR3aa: CASSLRLAGVINEQFF
v_gene: TRBV6-2/TRBV6-3; abundance: NA; j_gene: TRBJ2-1; d_gene: NA; CDR3nt: TGTGCCAGCAGCTCAGTTTTTGAGCAGTTCTTC; CDR3aa: CASSSVFEQFF
v_gene: TRBV7-2; abundance: many; j_gene: TRBJ1-2; d_gene: NA; CDR3nt: TGTGCCAGCAGCTACGTACAGGGAGACTATGGCTACACCTTC; CDR3aa: CASSYVQGDYGYTF
v_gene: TRBV6-5; abundance: NA; j_gene: TRBJ2-7; d_gene: TRBD1; CDR3nt: TGTGCCAGCAGTTATGGGGGACAGGGGGCCTACGAGCAGTACTTC; CDR3aa: CASSYGGQGAYEQYF
v_gene: TRBV12-3/TRBV12-4; abundance: few; j_gene: TRBJ1-5; d_gene: NA; CDR3nt: TGTGCCAGCAGTCCCCAAAGGGCTAATCAGCCCCAGCATTTT; CDR3aa: CASSPQRANQPQHF
v_gene: TRBV12-3/TRBV12-4; abundance: NA; j_gene: TRBJ2-7; d_gene: NA; CDR3nt: TGTGCCAGCAGTTTAGGGGCAGGGAGGCCCTACGAGCAGTACTTC; CDR3aa: CASSLGAGRPYEQYF
v_gene: TRBV3-1; abundance: NA; j_gene: TRBJ2-1; d_gene: TRBD2; CDR3nt: TGTGCCAGCAGCCCGCGACTAGCGCCAAACAATGAGCAGTTCTTC; CDR3aa: CASSPRLAPNNEQFF
v_gene: TRBV7-2; abundance: NA; j_gene: TRBJ2-5; d_gene: TRBD2; CDR3nt: TGTGCCAGCAGCTTAGCTTCAGCGGGAGTCAAAAGGGGGGAGACCCAGTACTTC; CDR3aa: CASSLASAGVKRGETQYF
v_gene: TRBV24-1; abundance: NA; j_gene: TRBJ2-1; d_gene: TRBD2; CDR3nt: TGTGCCACCAGTGAACCGGGACTAGCGGGAGGTGAGCAGTTCTTC; CDR3aa: CATSEPGLAGGEQFF
v_gene: TRBV28; abundance: few; j_gene: TRBJ2-3; d_gene: TRBD2; CDR3nt: TGTGCCAGCAGTTCAACTAGCGGGGGCGCCACAGATACGCAGTATTTT; CDR3aa: CASSSTSGGATDTQYF
v_gene: TRBV28; abundance: few; j_gene: TRBJ2-7; d_gene: NA; CDR3nt: TGTGCCAGCCTGACACCAACCTACGAGCAGTACTTC; CDR3aa: CASLTPTYEQYF
v_gene: TRBV28; abundance: few; j_gene: TRBJ2-7; d_gene: NA; CDR3nt: TGTGCCAGCAGGGCCGGGCTACACGAGCAGTACTTC; CDR3aa: CASRAGLHEQYF
v_gene: TRBV10-3; abundance: few; j_gene: TRBJ1-5; d_gene: TRBD1; CDR3nt: TGTGCCATCAGTCCTGGGACAGGGGACAATCAGCCCCAGCATTTT; CDR3aa: CAISPGTGDNQPQHF